This passage covers 21 T cell receptor beta chains from one sample sequenced in a study of shared clonotypes between healthy human individuals. The assay was immunoSEQ multiplex PCR, and TCRdb's table has in-frame clones only and misses some. The sample comprises fewer than 3 million clones, 92% of which are singletons, and 0.37% rests with the top ten. The sample was naive CD4+ T cells from PBMCs. As for subset: CD45RA+ positively selected. These receptor sequences come from a man aged 18-30 years in good health. Some clones in this sample may be carry-over from other donors' samples.

The genes are TRBV7-7 and TRBJ2-3; D is unresolved. This CDR3 spans 13 amino acids. CDR1 and CDR2 from the germline V gene are SSHAT and FNYEAQ (reference sequence). Trimming pared 4 bases from V and 1 base from J, leaving 6 bases between. The CDR3 loop is CASSSSGTDTQYF. CDR3 DNA: TGTGCCAGCAGCTCCTCTGGCACAGATACGCAGTATTTT.

The chain couples TRBV5-1 to TRBJ2-5, with D unresolved. The CDR3 consists of 18 residues. Looked up from germline, CDR1 is SGHRS and CDR2 is YFSETQ. Between the trimmed V and J ends, which lost 2 bases and 5 bases, there was a span of 25 bases. The CDR3 loop reads CASSLGAQAALEGETQYF. Written as DNA, the CDR3 is TGCGCCAGCAGCTTAGGAGCCCAGGCCGCTTTGGAAGGGGAGACCCAGTACTTC.

This chain joins TRBV7-9 and TRBJ2-3, with 8 nucleotides matching TRBD2. This CDR3 contains 16 residues. Germline CDR1 reads SEHNR; CDR2 reads FQNEAQ (reference sequence). The trim removed 3 bases at V and 5 bases at J, leaving 10 bases unmatched. The DNA of the CDR3 is TGTGCCAGCAGCTTTTCCACTAGCGGTACCATAGATACGCAGTATTTT. It is translated as CASSFSTSGTIDTQYF.

V and J are TRBV28 and TRBJ1-1; D is unclear. The CDR3 spans 17 residues. Trimming took 2 bases from V and 5 from J, leaving 21 bases between them. Germline V gene data show CDR1 as MDHEN and CDR2 as SYDVKM. The CDR3 DNA is TGTGCCAGCAGTTTAAACACTAAAGCCAGGTTCGGTACTGAAGCTTTCTTT. Translation: CASSLNTKARFGTEAFF.

J is TRBJ2-1 and V is TRBV19, with 7 nucleotides matching TRBD2. Trimming cost V 5 bases and J 2 bases; bases outside gene matches: 6. Germline assignment: CDR1 LNHDA and CDR2 SQIVND (reference sequence). The length of the CDR3 is 15 residues. The CDR3 loop reads CASSREGGPYNEQFF. The CDR3 DNA is TGTGCCAGTAGTCGCGAGGGAGGGCCCTACAATGAGCAGTTCTTC. Combining the CDR3 with reference TRBV19 and TRBJ2-1 gives the whole variable domain DGGITQSPKYLFRKEGQNVTLSCEQNLNHDAMYWYRQDPGQGLRLIYYSQIVNDFQKGDIAEGYSVSREKKESFPLTVTSAQKNPTAFYLCASSREGGPYNEQFFGPGTRLTVL.

The genes are TRBV27 and TRBJ2-2; D gene ambiguous. Trimming cost V 3 bases and J 3 bases, with 14 bases left between them. Germline CDR1 reads MNHEY; CDR2 reads SMNVEV (reference sequence). This CDR3 has 16 residues. The CDR3 sequence: CASSFGPGRHTGELFF. As DNA, the CDR3 is TGTGCCAGCAGTTTTGGCCCGGGTCGGCACACCGGGGAGCTGTTTTTT.

The chain joins TRBV11-2 to TRBJ1-1; D unresolved. The germline gives CDR1 SGHAT, CDR2 FQNNGV. The ends were cut back, 5 bases at V and 1 base at J, with 14 bases in the middle. The CDR3 extends over 15 amino acids. CDR3 region: CASSASDAGNTEAFF. CDR3 bases: TGTGCCAGCAGCGCCTCAGACGCAGGGAACACTGAAGCTTTCTTT.

This clone was recorded a few times. The chain uses TRBV29-1 and TRBJ1-1; D possibly corresponds to TRBD1 (6 bases). Germline loops: CDR1 SQVTM, CDR2 ANQGSEA. The CDR3 loop spans 13 amino acids. Trimming pared 7 bases from V and 0 bases from J, leaving 12 bases between. In DNA, the CDR3 is TGCAGCGGTTTGGGACATTTGAACACTGAAGCTTTCTTT. Encoded protein: CSGLGHLNTEAFF.

In nucleotides, the CDR3 is TGTGCCAGCAGCTTAGCGACTAGCGGGGCGGTCGAGCAGTTCTTC. Its protein product is CASSLATSGAVEQFF. The chain uses TRBV11-2 and TRBJ2-1, with TRBD2 identical over 11 bases. The germline CDR1 and CDR2 sequences are SGHAT and FQNNGV. V lost 1 base and J lost 10; bases outside the gene matches: 6. The CDR3 spans 15 residues.

This sequence joins TRBV28 and TRBJ1-3; D remains unclear. The germline V and J ends were trimmed by 5 bases and 0 bases, with 14 bases remaining between them. The germline V gene has CDR1 MDHEN and CDR2 SYDVKM. The length of the CDR3 is 16 residues. The CDR3 is CASSPPGRHSGNTIYF. CDR3 in DNA: TGTGCCAGCAGTCCACCCGGACGGCACTCTGGAAACACCATATATTTT.

The J gene is TRBJ1-6, the V gene TRBV30; D is ambiguous. Germline V gives CDR1 GTSNPN, CDR2 SVGIG (reference sequence). The CDR3 totals 13 residues. Trimming shortened V by 1 base and J by 7 bases, and 8 bases separated the two germline ends. Here the CDR3 reads CAWSEAPNSPLHF. In DNA, the CDR3 is TGTGCCTGGAGTGAGGCTCCAAATTCACCCCTCCACTTT.

The chain recombines TRBV14 with TRBJ1-5, with D maybe TRBD1 (5 bases). The CDR3 sequence is 17 residues long. The germline V gene encodes CDR1 SGHDN and CDR2 FVKESK. V was clipped by 0 bases and J by 2 bases, with 14 bases between them. The CDR3 here is CASSQEQALGGNQPQHF. The CDR3 nucleotides read TGTGCCAGCAGCCAAGAACAGGCGCTGGGCGGCAATCAGCCCCAGCATTTT.

The chain carries TRBV4-1 and TRBJ1-4, with unresolved D. Germline CDR1 and CDR2: MGHRA and YSYEKL. Trimming left V 1 base short and J 8 bases short, with 14 bases between. There are 15 residues in the CDR3. CDR3 protein: CASSQVRQPAEKLFF. The CDR3, as DNA: TGCGCCAGCAGCCAAGTACGGCAGCCAGCGGAAAAACTGTTTTTT.

The chain has TRBV7-2 and TRBJ1-5; D not resolved. V was trimmed by 4 bases and J by 2 bases, leaving 9 bases between them. This CDR3 region has 14 residues. Germline-derived CDR1 and CDR2 are SGHTA and FQGNSA. As DNA, the CDR3 is TGTGCCAGCAGCTCCTTAATGGGCAATCAGCCCCAGCATTTT. It is translated as CASSSLMGNQPQHF.

This clone has a single count. The chain carries TRBV7-9 and TRBJ2-7; no clear D. CDR1 and CDR2 from the germline V gene are SEHNR and FQNEAQ (reference sequence). This CDR3 region has 13 residues. Trimming left V 3 bases short and J 2 bases short, with 8 bases between. CDR3 amino acids: CASSFSPPYEQYF. Written as DNA, the CDR3 is TGTGCCAGCAGCTTTAGTCCCCCCTACGAGCAGTACTTC.

The V and J genes are TRBV4-1 and TRBJ1-1; possibly TRBD1 for D (5 bases). Germline V gene sequence: CDR1 MGHRA, CDR2 YSYEKL. The V gene lost 1 base and the J gene lost 1 base, with 10 bases spanning the gap. The CDR3 runs 15 residues. The CDR3 here is CASSQAPRENTEAFF. The CDR3 DNA is TGCGCCAGCAGCCAAGCGCCCAGGGAGAACACTGAAGCTTTCTTT.

The rearrangement uses TRBV28 and TRBJ1-2; TRBD1 matches 10 bases. The V gene end was trimmed by 5 bases and the J gene end by 2 bases; junction bases not matched to a gene: 11. CDR1 is MDHEN and CDR2 is SYDVKM in the germline V gene. This CDR3 has 17 residues. CDR3 DNA sequence: TGTGCCAGCAGTCTCGGGACAGGGGCCTGGGGAAACTATGGCTACACCTTC. Protein product: CASSLGTGAWGNYGYTF.

Only one count was recorded for this clone. This chain's CDR3 is CAWGPRGNQPQHF. The CDR3, as DNA: TGTGCCTGGGGTCCTCGAGGCAATCAGCCCCAGCATTTT. The chain is built from TRBV30 and TRBJ1-5; the D is unclear. Deletions cut 5 bases from V and 2 bases from J, with 10 bases between. The CDR3 runs 13 residues. The germline gives CDR1 GTSNPN, CDR2 SVGIG (reference sequence).

V usage is TRBV5-1 and J usage is TRBJ1-1; a weak D match, TRBD1 (5 bases). The CDR3 spans 15 residues. Germline CDR1 is SGHRS and CDR2 is YFSETQ. Trimming shortened V by 0 bases and J by 4 bases, and 13 bases separated the two germline ends. The CDR3 nucleotides are TGCGCCAGCAGCTTGGATGGGACGCTGAGCACTGAAGCTTTCTTT. It translates to CASSLDGTLSTEAFF. Full variable domain (missing parts from reference TRBV5-1 and TRBJ1-1): KAGVTQTPRYLIKTRGQQVTLSCSPISGHRSVSWYQQTPGQGLQFLFEYFSETQRNKGNFPGRFSGRQFSNSRSEMNVSTLELGDSALYLCASSLDGTLSTEAFFGQGTRLTVV.

The chain recombines TRBV7-3 with TRBJ2-2; the D gene is possibly TRBD1 (6 bases). CDR1 and CDR2 (germline): SGHTA, FQGTGA. The CDR3 length is 15 residues. Trimming took off 2 bases at V and 6 bases at J, with 13 bases between the two ends. In DNA form, the CDR3 reads TGTGCCAGCAGCTTACTACCCCAGGGGTCCGGGGAGCTGTTTTTT. It translates to CASSLLPQGSGELFF. Drawing the rest from reference TRBV7-3 and TRBJ2-2, the complete variable domain is GAGVSQTPSNKVTEKGKYVELRCDPISGHTALYWYRQSLGQGPEFLIYFQGTGAADDSGLPNDRFFAVRPEGSVSTLKIQRTERGDSAVYLCASSLLPQGSGELFFGEGSRLTVL.

The chain uses TRBV29-1 and TRBJ2-1, with D possibly matching TRBD2 (6 bases). Germline-derived CDR1 and CDR2 are SQVTM and ANQGSEA. Trimming removed 7 bases from V and 5 bases from J, with 18 bases in between. This CDR3 contains 14 residues. The CDR3: CSANLLVADNEQFF. Written as DNA, the CDR3 is TGCAGCGCCAACCTACTGGTAGCGGACAATGAGCAGTTCTTC.